These T cell receptor beta chains were read from a single sample in a study of blood T cell repertoires in COVID-19. The repertoire was sequenced with immunoSEQ multiplex PCR; TCRdb's copy has only in-frame clones and lacks some. This sample has about 240,000 clones, with approximately 85% found just once. The material sequenced was peripheral blood. Every receptor here comes from a woman in her sixties or seventies with active or convalescent COVID-19. Each CDR3 is given with its conserved first and last residue. A D gene is named only where the DNA matches it firmly. Clone sizes are given selectively: once, few, many, or a class where the clone is expanded.

clone_size	d_call	v_call	j_call	cdr3_nt	cdr3_aa
.	.	TRBV5-6	TRBJ2-7	TGTGCCAGCAGCTTGACGCGTCGCGACTACGAGCAGTACTTC	CASSLTRRDYEQYF
.	TRBD2	TRBV7-2	TRBJ2-3	TGTGCCAGCAGCTTAGAAGCGGGGGGGCCCGATACGCAGTATTTT	CASSLEAGGPDTQYF
.	TRBD1	TRBV7-9	TRBJ1-1	TGTGCCAGCAGCTTAGGGACAGGGAGGGACACTGAAGCTTTCTTT	CASSLGTGRDTEAFF
.	.	TRBV18	TRBJ1-2	TGTGCCAGCTCACCCTCTCGGGAAAACTATGGCTACACCTTC	CASSPSRENYGYTF
few	.	TRBV2	TRBJ1-4	TGTGCCAGCACTCCGTTCGGGGTTAGGGAAAAACTGTTTTTT	CASTPFGVREKLFF
once	.	TRBV2	TRBJ2-3	TGTGCCGGGGCCCAGCTCGGTTCCCCAGATACGCAGTATTTT	CAGAQLGSPDTQYF
few	.	TRBV9	TRBJ2-1	TGTGCCAGCAGCGCGAACGGTAATGAGCAGTTCTTC	CASSANGNEQFF
.	.	TRBV29-1	TRBJ1-2	TGCAGCGCCAATCATTTGGGGCATGGCTACACCTTC	CSANHLGHGYTF
.	TRBD1	TRBV19	TRBJ1-2	TGTGCCAGCAGTCCAGGGGGCGGTACCTATGGCTACACCTTC	CASSPGGGTYGYTF
.	TRBD2	TRBV11-2	TRBJ2-7	TGTGCCAGCAGCTTAGATTATACTGTTGTGGGGGGGACCTACGAGCAGTACTTC	CASSLDYTVVGGTYEQYF
.	.	TRBV15	TRBJ1-2	TGTGCCACCAGCAGAGCGGGGAACTATGGCTACACCTTC	CATSRAGNYGYTF
.	.	TRBV6-6	TRBJ2-3	TGTGCCAGCAGTCAGGAGGATACGCAGTATTTT	CASSQEDTQYF